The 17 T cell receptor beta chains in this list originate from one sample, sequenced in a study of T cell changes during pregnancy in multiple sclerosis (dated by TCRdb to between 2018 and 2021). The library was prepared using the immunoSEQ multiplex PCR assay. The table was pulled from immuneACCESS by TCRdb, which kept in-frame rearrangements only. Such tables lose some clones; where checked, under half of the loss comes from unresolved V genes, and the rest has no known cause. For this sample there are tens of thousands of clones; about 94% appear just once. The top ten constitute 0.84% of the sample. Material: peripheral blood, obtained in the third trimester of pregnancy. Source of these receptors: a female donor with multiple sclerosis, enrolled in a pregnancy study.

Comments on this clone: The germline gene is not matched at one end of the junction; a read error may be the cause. The CDR3 DNA sequence: TGCGCCAGCAGCTTGACGGGAGAACCCGCTAACTTC. Translated: CASSLTGEPANF. V is TRBV5-1 and J is TRBJ2-7, with D possibly matching TRBD2 (6 bases). CDR1 SGHRS and CDR2 YFSETQ come from the germline V gene. This CDR3 region has 12 residues.

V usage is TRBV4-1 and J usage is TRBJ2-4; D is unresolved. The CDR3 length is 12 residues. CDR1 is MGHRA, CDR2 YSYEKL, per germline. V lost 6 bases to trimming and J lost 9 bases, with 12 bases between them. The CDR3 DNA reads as TGCGCCAGCAGTCCACTCCTCGGCATTCAGTACTTC. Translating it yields CASSPLLGIQYF.

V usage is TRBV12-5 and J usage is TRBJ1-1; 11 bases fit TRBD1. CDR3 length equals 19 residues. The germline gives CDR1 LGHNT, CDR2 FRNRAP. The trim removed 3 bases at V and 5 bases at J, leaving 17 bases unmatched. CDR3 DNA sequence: TGTGCTAGTGGTTTACTTCCGGGACAGGGGGAAATAAGTTGGACTGAAGCTTTCTTT. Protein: CASGLLPGQGEISWTEAFF.

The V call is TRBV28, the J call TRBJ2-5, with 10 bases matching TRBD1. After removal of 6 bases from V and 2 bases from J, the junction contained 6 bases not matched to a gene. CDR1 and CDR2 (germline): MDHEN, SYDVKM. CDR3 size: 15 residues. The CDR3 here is CASRRQGARQETQYF. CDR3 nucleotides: TGTGCCAGCAGGAGACAGGGGGCGCGGCAAGAGACCCAGTACTTC.

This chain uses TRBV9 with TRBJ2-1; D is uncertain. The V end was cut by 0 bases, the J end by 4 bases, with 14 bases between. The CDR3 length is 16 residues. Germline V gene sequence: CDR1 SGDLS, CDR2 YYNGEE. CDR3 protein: CASSVVPSDQYNEQFF. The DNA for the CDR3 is TGTGCCAGCAGCGTAGTTCCCAGCGACCAATACAATGAGCAGTTCTTC.

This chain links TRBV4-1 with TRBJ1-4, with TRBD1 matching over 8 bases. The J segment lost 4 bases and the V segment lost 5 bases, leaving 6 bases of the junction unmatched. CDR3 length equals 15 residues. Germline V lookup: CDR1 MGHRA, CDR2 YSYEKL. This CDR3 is CASSGRTGINEKLFF. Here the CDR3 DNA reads TGCGCCAGCAGCGGCCGGACAGGGATTAATGAAAAACTGTTTTTT.

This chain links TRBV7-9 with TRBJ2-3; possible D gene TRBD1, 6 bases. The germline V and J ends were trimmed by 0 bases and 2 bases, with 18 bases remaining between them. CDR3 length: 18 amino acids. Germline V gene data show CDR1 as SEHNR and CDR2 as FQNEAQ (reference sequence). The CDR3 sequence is CASSLAPGTTLNTDTQYF. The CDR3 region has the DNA TGTGCCAGCAGCTTAGCTCCGGGGACAACTCTGAACACAGATACGCAGTATTTT.

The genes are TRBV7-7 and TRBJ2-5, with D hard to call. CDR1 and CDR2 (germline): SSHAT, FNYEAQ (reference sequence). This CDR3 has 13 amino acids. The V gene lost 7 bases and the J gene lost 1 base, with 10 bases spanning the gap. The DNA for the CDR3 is TGTGCCAGCACTCCTGTCCCCCAAGAGACCCAGTACTTC. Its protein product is CASTPVPQETQYF. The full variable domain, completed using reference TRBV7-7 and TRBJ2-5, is GAGVSQSPRYKVTKRGQDVTLRCDPISSHATLYWYQQALGQGPEFLTYFNYEAQPDKSGLPSDRFSAERPEGSISTLTIQRTEQRDSAMYRCASTPVPQETQYFGPGTRLLVL.

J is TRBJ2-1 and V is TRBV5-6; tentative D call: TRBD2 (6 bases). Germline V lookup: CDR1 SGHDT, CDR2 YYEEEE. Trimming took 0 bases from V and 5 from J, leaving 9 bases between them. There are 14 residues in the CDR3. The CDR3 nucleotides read TGTGCCAGCAGCTTGGGACTAGGAAACAATGAGCAGTTCTTC. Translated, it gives CASSLGLGNNEQFF.

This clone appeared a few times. The CDR3 is CASSEGDTQPQHF. Here the CDR3 DNA reads TGTGCCAGCAGTGAAGGGGACACTCAGCCCCAGCATTTT. V usage is TRBV25-1 and J usage is TRBJ1-5; a weak D match, TRBD1 (6 bases). The CDR3 has 13 residues. Trimming pared 2 bases from V and 6 bases from J, leaving 8 bases between. The germline V gene encodes CDR1 MGHDK and CDR2 SYGVNS. The entire variable domain, with the rest obtained from reference TRBV25-1 and TRBJ1-5, is as follows: EADIYQTPRYLVIGTGKKITLECSQTMGHDKMYWYQQDPGMELHLIHYSYGVNSTEKGDLSSESTVSRIRTEHFPLTLESARPSHTSQYLCASSEGDTQPQHFGDGTRLSIL.

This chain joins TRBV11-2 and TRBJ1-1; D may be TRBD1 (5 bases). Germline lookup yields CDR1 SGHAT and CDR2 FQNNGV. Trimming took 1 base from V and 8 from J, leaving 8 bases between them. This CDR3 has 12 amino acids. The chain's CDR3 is CASSLVGGEAFF. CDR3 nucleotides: TGTGCCAGCAGCTTAGTGGGGGGAGAAGCTTTCTTT.

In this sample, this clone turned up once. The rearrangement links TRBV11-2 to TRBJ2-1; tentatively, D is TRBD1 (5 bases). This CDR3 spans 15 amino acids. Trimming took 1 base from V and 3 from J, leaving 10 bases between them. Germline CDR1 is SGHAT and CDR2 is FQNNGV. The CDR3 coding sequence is TGTGCCAGCAGCTTAGGACGAGGACACTACAATGAGCAGTTCTTC. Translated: CASSLGRGHYNEQFF.

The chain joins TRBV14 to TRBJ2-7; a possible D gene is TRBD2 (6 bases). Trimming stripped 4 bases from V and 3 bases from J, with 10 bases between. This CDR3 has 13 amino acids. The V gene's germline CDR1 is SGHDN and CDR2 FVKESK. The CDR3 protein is CASSPGERYEQYF. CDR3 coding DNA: TGTGCCAGCAGCCCGGGAGAGCGCTACGAGCAGTACTTC.

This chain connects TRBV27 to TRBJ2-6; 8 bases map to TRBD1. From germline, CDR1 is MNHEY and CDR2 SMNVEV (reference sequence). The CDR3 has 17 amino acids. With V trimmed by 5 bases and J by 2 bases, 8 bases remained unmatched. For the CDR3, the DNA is TGTGCCAGCAGTATAAACAGGGGGTCGGCTGGGGCCAACGTCCTGACTTTC. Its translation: CASSINRGSAGANVLTF.

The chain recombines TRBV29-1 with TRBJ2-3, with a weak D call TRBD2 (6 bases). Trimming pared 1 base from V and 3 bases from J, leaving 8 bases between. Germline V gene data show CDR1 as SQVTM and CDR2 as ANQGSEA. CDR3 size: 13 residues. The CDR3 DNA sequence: TGCAGCGTTGAAGCCCGGGGGACAGATACGCAGTATTTT. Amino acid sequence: CSVEARGTDTQYF.

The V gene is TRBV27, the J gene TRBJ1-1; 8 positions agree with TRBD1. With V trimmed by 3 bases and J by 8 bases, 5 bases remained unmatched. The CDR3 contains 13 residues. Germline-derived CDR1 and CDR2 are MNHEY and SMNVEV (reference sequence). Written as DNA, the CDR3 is TGTGCCAGCAGTTTCTCAGGGGGCGTAGAAGCTTTCTTT. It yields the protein CASSFSGGVEAFF.

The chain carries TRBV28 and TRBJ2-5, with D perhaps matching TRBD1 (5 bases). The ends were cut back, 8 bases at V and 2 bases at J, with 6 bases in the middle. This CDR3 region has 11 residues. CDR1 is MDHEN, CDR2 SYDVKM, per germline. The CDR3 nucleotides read TGTGCCAGCCAGGGTCAAGAGACCCAGTACTTC. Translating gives CASQGQETQYF.